This TCR beta chain was captured by sequencing in a study of cytomegalovirus exposure and HLA in healthy donors. The primer mix had 60 Vbeta and 13 Jbeta primers. Only in-frame clones appear in the TCRdb table, and some are missing; sequencing was by immunoSEQ multiplex PCR. The sample's table shows roughly 78,000 clones. V was clipped by 5 bases and J by 8 bases, with 16 bases between them. From germline, CDR1 is SQVTM and CDR2 ANQGSEA. The CDR3 extends over 13 amino acids. This receptor was obtained from a boy aged 5-17 years in good health and CMV-seronegative. This chain links TRBV29-1 with TRBJ2-4, with a possible D match to TRBD2 (6 bases). Sequenced input: PBMCs. The CDR3 nucleotides read TGCAGCGTTTCTCCGGGACTTGGAGACATTCAGTACTTC. As protein: CSVSPGLGDIQYF.